The subject of this entry is one T cell receptor (beta chain). The antigen it recognizes is unknown. It has no much larger one-base neighbor in the sample; base qualities were not kept. Whole blood was collected in K2EDTA tubes by collaborating institutions according to the institutions' own protocols. Collaborator samples were shipped for TCRbeta analysis as frozen whole blood, isolated PBMCs, or DNA extracted from either sample type. The source of the sample is a study of blood T cell repertoires in COVID-19 (dated by TCRdb to the early 2020s). For the wider study: Samples covering the acute and convalescent phases of COVID-19 were provided by collaborators in the United States, Italy and Spain. The prospective study material was composed of cDNA or gDNA derived from T cells, B-cell-depleted T cells, or PBMCs. Samples came from the ongoing ImmuneRACE study (first 160 participants) plus 1,254 subjects from 6 global collaborators. Where available, HLA class I and class II types were obtained from metadata supplied by the sample provider rather than from assay-based typing. Nearly every sample came with metadata listing a de-identified subject ID, COVID-19 status, age in years and sex. The repertoires were released in a freely available public database meant as a resource for research on the immune response to SARS-CoV-2. Deeply sampled blood TCRbeta repertoires from subjects exposed to, actively infected with, or recovered from COVID-19 were included in the dataset. Paper-wide results and their limitations: How much clinical and demographic metadata was included differed by source and by participant, and the metadata was provided uncurated.

After removal of 0 bases from V and 12 bases from J, the junction retains 4 bases not matched to a gene. Sequences LGHNA (CDR1) and YSLEER (CDR2) are obtained from the germline V gene. Including cysteine and phenylalanine, the CDR3 has 13 amino acids. CDR3 DNA is the only sequence kept; it has 39 bases, read in frame from the first base. The immunoSEQ Assay, a bias-controlled multiplex PCR, was used to amplify TCRbeta CDR3 regions from genomic DNA. Per the authors' processing: Within the assay, amplification of reference gene primers was used to estimate how many nucleated cells each sample contained. To quantify the absolute abundance of each unique TCRbeta CDR3 rearrangement, sequence reads were collapsed and filtered. For each sample, productive Simpson clonality was calculated by taking the square root of Simpson's diversity index across productive rearrangements. As stored in TCRdb, this immuneACCESS dataset retains in-frame rearrangements with V and J assigned. A fraction of the clones does not appear; measured against another copy, unresolved V genes explain less than half of the discrepancy, and the remainder lacks a known reason. V and J calls and clone size follow that table, whereas D and trimming were derived from the DNA. The table for this sample lists about 30,000 clones; 90% to 95% of them were counted only once. The top ten clones comprise almost 10% of the sample.

The chain couples TRBV4-3 to TRBJ2-1; TRBD2 lines up with 8 middle nucleotides. The TCR originated in a human donor with active COVID-19. The donor label of this sample is uncertain. Sequenced input: peripheral blood. The CDR3 here reads CASSQDWTSRQFF. The DNA is TGCGCCAGCAGCCAAGATTGGACTAGCCGGCAGTTCTTC.